This passage covers 6 T cell receptor beta chains from one sample sequenced in a study of blood T cell repertoires in COVID-19. Generated by immunoSEQ multiplex PCR, the TCRdb table keeps only in-frame clones and is missing some. The sample includes about 180,000 clones, approximately 82% of them seen just once. What was sequenced was PBMCs or T cells enriched from blood (not recorded which). All receptors come from a man aged 45-60 years who had recovered from COVID-19.

The gene calls are TRBV6-5 and TRBJ2-3, with a weak D call TRBD1 (6 bases). CDR1 MNHEY and CDR2 SVGAGI come from the germline V gene. CDR3 length: 14 residues. V gave up 2 bases and J gave up 4 bases, with 10 bases separating them. CDR3 nucleotide sequence: TGTGCCAGCAGTTACGACAGGAGAGCAGATACGCAGTATTTT. It is translated as CASSYDRRADTQYF.

The J gene is TRBJ1-2, the V gene TRBV19; 9 bases agree with TRBD1. The ends lost 2 bases at V and 5 bases at J; junction bases unmatched: 6. CDR3 length equals 15 residues. From germline, CDR1 is LNHDA and CDR2 SQIVND (reference sequence). The CDR3 protein is CASSILGQGRYGYTF. The CDR3 DNA is TGTGCCAGTAGTATATTGGGACAGGGTAGGTATGGCTACACCTTC. Full variable domain (remainder filled in from reference TRBV19 and TRBJ1-2): DGGITQSPKYLFRKEGQNVTLSCEQNLNHDAMYWYRQDPGQGLRLIYYSQIVNDFQKGDIAEGYSVSREKKESFPLTVTSAQKNPTAFYLCASSILGQGRYGYTFGSGTRLTVV.

The V call is TRBV19, the J call TRBJ1-1, with D tentatively TRBD1 (6 bases). Germline-derived CDR1 and CDR2 are LNHDA and SQIVND (reference sequence). The CDR3 contains 12 residues. Trimming pared 4 bases from V and 7 bases from J, leaving 10 bases between. The CDR3 nucleotides are TGTGCCAGTAGTAGGGACATAAATGAAGCTTTCTTT. The encoded protein is CASSRDINEAFF. The entire variable domain, with the rest obtained from reference TRBV19 and TRBJ1-1, is as follows: DGGITQSPKYLFRKEGQNVTLSCEQNLNHDAMYWYRQDPGQGLRLIYYSQIVNDFQKGDIAEGYSVSREKKESFPLTVTSAQKNPTAFYLCASSRDINEAFFGQGTRLTVV.

This chain connects TRBV7-9 to TRBJ1-1; 7 bases are shared with TRBD1. Germline V lookup: CDR1 SEHNR, CDR2 FQNEAQ (reference sequence). Losses at the gene ends were 5 bases for V and 1 base for J; bases not matched to a gene: 7. The CDR3 loop spans 15 amino acids. CDR3 in amino acids: CASSRRDRANTEAFF. The CDR3 DNA is TGTGCCAGCAGCCGCCGGGACAGAGCGAACACTGAAGCTTTCTTT.

The chain links TRBV7-3 to TRBJ1-2; weak D call: TRBD1 (5 bases). Between the trimmed V and J ends, which lost 5 bases and 4 bases, there was a span of 14 bases. Germline V CDR1 and CDR2: SGHTA, FQGTGA. The CDR3 runs to 14 residues. CDR3 in DNA: TGTGCCAGCAGCCCGGATTCCGGGGGCTATGGCTACACCTTC. Amino acid sequence: CASSPDSGGYGYTF. Filled out from reference TRBV7-3 and TRBJ1-2, the complete variable domain reads GAGVSQTPSNKVTEKGKYVELRCDPISGHTALYWYRQSLGQGPEFLIYFQGTGAADDSGLPNDRFFAVRPEGSVSTLKIQRTERGDSAVYLCASSPDSGGYGYTFGSGTRLTVV.

The V gene is TRBV10-2, the J gene TRBJ2-6; the D gene is possibly TRBD1 (6 bases). The germline V gene encodes CDR1 WSHSY and CDR2 SAAADI. This CDR3 region has 18 residues. V was shortened by 2 bases and J by 0 bases, with 14 bases between the two germline ends. The CDR3 is CASSETGNRGSGANVLTF. DNA of the CDR3: TGCGCCAGCAGTGAGACAGGGAACAGAGGCTCTGGGGCCAACGTCCTGACTTTC.